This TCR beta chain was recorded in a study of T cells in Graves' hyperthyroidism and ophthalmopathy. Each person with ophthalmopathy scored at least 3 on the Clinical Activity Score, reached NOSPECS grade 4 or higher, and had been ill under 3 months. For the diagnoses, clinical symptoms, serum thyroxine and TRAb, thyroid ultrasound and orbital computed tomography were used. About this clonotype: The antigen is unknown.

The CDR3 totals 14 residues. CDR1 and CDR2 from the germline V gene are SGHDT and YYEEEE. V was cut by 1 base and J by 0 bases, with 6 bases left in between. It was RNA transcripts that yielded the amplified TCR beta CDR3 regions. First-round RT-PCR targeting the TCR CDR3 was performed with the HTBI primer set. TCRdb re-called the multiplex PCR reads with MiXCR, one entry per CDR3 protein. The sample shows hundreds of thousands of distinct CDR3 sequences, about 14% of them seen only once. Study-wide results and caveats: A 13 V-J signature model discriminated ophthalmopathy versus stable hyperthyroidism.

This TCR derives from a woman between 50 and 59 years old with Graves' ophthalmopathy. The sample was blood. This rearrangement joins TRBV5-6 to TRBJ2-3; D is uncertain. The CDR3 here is CASSLSWSTDTQYF. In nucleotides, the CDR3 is TGTGCCAGCAGCTTGTCCTGGAGCACAGATACGCAGTATTTT.